The next 23 T cell receptor beta chains were all read from a single sample in a study of cytomegalovirus exposure and HLA in healthy donors (dated by TCRdb to between 2016 and 2019). Preparation of the library involved the immunoSEQ multiplex PCR assay. For the multiplex PCR, a mixture combining 60 forward primers for TCR Vbeta segments and 13 reverse primers for TCR Jbeta segments was used. TCRdb provides this immuneACCESS table in a form limited to in-frame rearrangements. Some clones are lacking; in checked studies, under half of them reflect an unresolved V gene, and why the rest are absent is not known. The sample has some 130,000 clones on record, 60% to 75% of them singletons. Around 1.6% of the sample is taken by the ten largest. What was sequenced was PBMCs. All receptors come from a human donor in good health.

The V and J genes are TRBV7-9 and TRBJ2-2; 7 bases agree with TRBD2. Unmatched junction bases numbered 14, after V lost 7 bases and J lost 6 bases. Looked up from germline, CDR1 is SEHNR and CDR2 is FQNEAQ (reference sequence). This CDR3 contains 16 residues. The CDR3 spells CASTGGTARGAGELFF. The CDR3 region has the DNA TGTGCCAGCACCGGTGGGACCGCTCGGGGGGCCGGGGAGCTGTTTTTT.

The rearrangement uses TRBV14 and TRBJ2-2; 9 bases map to TRBD2. CDR3 size: 14 residues. CDR1 is SGHDN, CDR2 FVKESK, per germline. The V gene end was trimmed by 4 bases and the J gene end by 6 bases; junction bases not matched to a gene: 3. The CDR3 sequence: CASSRTSDAGELFF. The CDR3, as DNA: TGTGCCAGCAGCCGGACTAGCGACGCCGGGGAGCTGTTTTTT.

This clone has more than one count but fewer than ten. Other nucleotide sequences from this sample produce the same CDR3. The chain has TRBV6-5 and TRBJ1-1, with D possibly TRBD1 on 5 matching bases. Per the germline V gene, CDR1 is MNHEY and CDR2 is SVGAGI. The CDR3 has 13 amino acids. Deletions cut 0 bases from V and 4 bases from J, with 6 bases between. CDR3 sequence reads: CASSYSQGTEAFF. DNA of the CDR3: TGTGCCAGCAGTTACTCGCAGGGCACTGAAGCTTTCTTT.

The V and J genes are TRBV5-1 and TRBJ2-3, with D possibly TRBD1 on 6 matching bases. Trimming removed 0 bases from V and 10 bases from J, with 12 bases in between. The CDR3 is 13 residues long. The germline gives CDR1 SGHRS, CDR2 YFSETQ. CDR3 in DNA: TGCGCCAGCAGCTTGGCCACAGGGAGTCCGCAGTATTTT. Amino acids: CASSLATGSPQYF.

The chain combines TRBV6-1 with TRBJ2-7; 7 bases align to TRBD2. CDR3 length: 13 amino acids. Germline loops: CDR1 MNHNS, CDR2 SASEGT. V gave up 7 bases and J gave up 2 bases; unmatched junction bases: 5. CDR3 coding DNA: TGTGCCAGCAATAAGCGGGACCCCTACGAGCAGTACTTC. Its translation is CASNKRDPYEQYF.

This chain connects TRBV19 to TRBJ2-2; D might be TRBD1 (6 bases). Trimming left V 7 bases short and J 1 base short, with 13 bases between. The CDR3 extends over 15 amino acids. The germline V gene has CDR1 LNHDA and CDR2 SQIVND (reference sequence). The CDR3 protein is CASKQQGLNTGELFF. As DNA, the CDR3 is TGTGCCAGTAAACAACAGGGCCTGAACACCGGGGAGCTGTTTTTT.

This clone showed up just a few times. This chain links TRBV12-5 with TRBJ1-1; tentative D call: TRBD1 (5 bases). Trimming pared 2 bases from V and 1 base from J, leaving 8 bases between. CDR3 length: 14 residues. Germline-derived CDR1 and CDR2 are LGHNT and FRNRAP. The chain's CDR3 is CASGLRGGNTEAFF. The CDR3 DNA follows: TGTGCTAGTGGTTTGCGCGGGGGGAACACTGAAGCTTTCTTT. The variable domain in full, with the rest retrieved from reference TRBV12-5 and TRBJ1-1, is DARVTQTPRHKVTEMGQEVTMRCQPILGHNTVFWYRQTMMQGLELLAYFRNRAPLDDSGMPKDRFSAEMPDATLATLKIQPSEPRDSAVYFCASGLRGGNTEAFFGQGTRLTVV.

This clone was recorded once. The chain employs TRBV27 and TRBJ2-3, with 10 bases lining up with TRBD2. The CDR3 contains 16 residues. The junction had 8 bases not matched to a gene; V was cut back by 5 bases and J by 3 bases. The germline gives CDR1 MNHEY, CDR2 SMNVEV (reference sequence). The CDR3 DNA reads TGTGCCAGCAGTCGCCGGACTAGCGGACCTACAGATACGCAGTATTTT. Translation: CASSRRTSGPTDTQYF.

The chain couples TRBV6-1 to TRBJ1-2; D is unclear. The V and J ends lost 3 bases and 5 bases respectively, with 16 bases between them. The CDR3 spans 15 residues. Germline V gives CDR1 MNHNS, CDR2 SASEGT. The CDR3 DNA reads TGTGCCAGCAGTGACCCGGCCGGGTCCCCGTATGGCTACACCTTC. It encodes CASSDPAGSPYGYTF.

The chain is built from TRBV6-1 and TRBJ2-3, with D unclear. V was pared by 0 bases and J by 7 bases, with 8 bases between. The CDR3 loop spans 13 amino acids. Looked up from germline, CDR1 is MNHNS and CDR2 is SASEGT. The CDR3 DNA is TGTGCCAGCAGTGAAGCTTCGTTAAATACGCAGTATTTT. Its translation is CASSEASLNTQYF.

This chain links TRBV5-1 with TRBJ1-2, with D possibly matching TRBD1 (5 bases). Germline values: CDR1 SGHRS, CDR2 YFSETQ. Trimming shortened V by 4 bases and J by 3 bases, and 19 bases separated the two germline ends. The CDR3 extends over 16 amino acids. CDR3 loop: CASSPLGGERHYGYTF. For the CDR3, the DNA is TGCGCCAGCAGCCCCCTCGGGGGGGAAAGGCACTATGGCTACACCTTC.

The rearrangement links TRBV9 to TRBJ1-1, with D unresolved. The CDR3 runs to 15 residues. V lost 4 bases and J lost 1, with 14 bases in between. CDR1 and CDR2 (germline): SGDLS, YYNGEE. The CDR3 loop reads CASSPHGGRNTEAFF. CDR3 bases: TGTGCCAGCAGCCCCCATGGAGGGAGGAACACTGAAGCTTTCTTT.

This clone has more than one count but fewer than ten. The rearrangement links TRBV9 to TRBJ2-1, with 7 bases that match TRBD1. The germline gives CDR1 SGDLS, CDR2 YYNGEE. The CDR3 runs to 15 residues. Trimming cost V 1 base and J 3 bases; bases outside gene matches: 4. The CDR3 nucleotides are TGTGCCAGCAGCGTACTGGGACAGAGCTACAATGAGCAGTTCTTC. It specifies CASSVLGQSYNEQFF.

A note on this clone: This likely comes from a read error, as the CDR3 has no conserved phenylalanine or tryptophan at its end. The DNA is left out, because the CDR3 cannot be placed on it with certainty; the CDR3 is given as TCRdb lists it. The chain couples TRBV6-5 to TRBJ1-2; the table's D gene call, TRBD1, was not cross checked with the DNA. The germline V gene encodes CDR1 MNHEY and CDR2 SVGAGI. The CDR3 comprises 11 residues, both ends counted. CDR3 in amino acids: CASSGGQGAML.

The chain is built from TRBV6-6 and TRBJ1-1; D might be TRBD1 (5 bases). There are 14 residues in the CDR3. Per germline, CDR1 MNHNY and CDR2 SVGAGI (reference sequence). V was clipped by 6 bases and J by 3 bases, with 14 bases between them. The CDR3 region is CASRAEGSYTEAFF. DNA of the CDR3: TGTGCCAGCAGAGCGGAGGGGTCGTACACTGAAGCTTTCTTT.

The rearrangement uses TRBV2 and TRBJ2-7; weak D call: TRBD2 (5 bases). The CDR3 runs 14 residues. Trimming shortened V by 6 bases and J by 7 bases, and 19 bases separated the two germline ends. CDR1 is SNHLY, CDR2 FYNNEI, per germline. This CDR3 reads CASRYGHLGGEQYF. DNA of the CDR3: TGTGCCAGCAGGTACGGGCACCTAGGAGGAGAGCAGTACTTC.

CDR3 amino acids: CASSFGTSGRYEQYF. CDR3 sequence (DNA): TGTGCCAGCAGCTTCGGGACTAGCGGGAGGTACGAGCAGTACTTC. The chain employs TRBV9 and TRBJ2-7; 15 positions agree with TRBD2. CDR3 length: 15 residues. The V gene's germline CDR1 is SGDLS and CDR2 YYNGEE. Germline trimming cut 4 bases from V and 4 bases from J; bases unmatched to any gene: 3.

This chain uses TRBV9 with TRBJ2-1; TRBD1 matches 12 bases. Per germline, CDR1 SGDLS and CDR2 YYNGEE. This CDR3 is 18 amino acids long. Trimming at V came to 4 bases and at J to 0 bases, leaving 8 bases not matched to a gene. The CDR3 DNA sequence: TGTGCCAGCAGCCCGCCCCGGGACAGGGGGCTCTCCTACAATGAGCAGTTCTTC. This gives the protein CASSPPRDRGLSYNEQFF.

The J gene is TRBJ2-5, the V gene TRBV5-1; 9 bases are shared with TRBD1. The DNA end is more similar to TRBJ2-7, so the J call may be wrong. CDR1 is SGHRS, CDR2 YFSETQ, per germline. CDR3 length: 14 residues. The CDR3 here is CASSRQGDAYEQYF. DNA of the CDR3: TGCGCCAGCAGCCGACAGGGGGACGCCTACGAGCAGTACTTC.

This clone was seen more than once but under ten times. The chain is built from TRBV11-3 and TRBJ2-7; 11 bases are shared with TRBD2. The CDR3 spans 17 residues. V shed 5 bases, J shed 0 bases, and the junction held 9 bases outside the gene matches. Germline CDR1 and CDR2: SGHNT and YENEEA. CDR3 sequence: CASSQGVLAGDSYEQYF. CDR3 in DNA: TGTGCCAGCAGCCAAGGGGTACTAGCGGGAGACTCCTACGAGCAGTACTTC.

The V gene is TRBV7-9, the J gene TRBJ2-6; D is possibly TRBD1 (5 bases). The V gene lost 6 bases and the J gene lost 0 bases, with 21 bases spanning the gap. CDR1 is SEHNR and CDR2 is FQNEAQ in the germline V gene (reference sequence). The CDR3 has 19 residues. The CDR3 spells CASSIGSGFSYSGANVLTF. In DNA, the CDR3 is TGTGCCAGCAGTATAGGTTCAGGGTTCTCGTACTCTGGGGCCAACGTCCTGACTTTC.

This chain connects TRBV29-1 to TRBJ2-3; 8 nucleotides agree with TRBD2. The CDR3 totals 14 residues. The germline CDR1 and CDR2 sequences are SQVTM and ANQGSEA. The junction had 5 bases not matched to a gene; V was cut back by 6 bases and J by 0 bases. The CDR3 nucleotides read TGCAGCGTCGTACTAGCGGCTAGCACAGATACGCAGTATTTT. This codes for CSVVLAASTDTQYF.

V gene TRBV6-6 combines with J gene TRBJ2-1; D is perhaps TRBD2 (6 bases). The V end was cut by 11 bases, the J end by 8 bases, with 22 bases between. This CDR3 spans 14 amino acids. In germline, CDR1 is MNHNY, CDR2 SVGAGI (reference sequence). The CDR3 coding sequence is TGTGCCTCGAAGGGGACTTCGGCCAAGGATGAGCAGTTCTTC. Amino acids: CASKGTSAKDEQFF.